The 4 T cell receptor beta chains in this list originate from one sample, sequenced in a study of T-cell reconstitution after alpha-beta-depleted transplantation in children. Construction of the TCRbeta library involved unique molecular identifiers. TCRdb reprocessed the PCR reads with MiXCR, giving one entry per CDR3 protein. The sample gives 610,000 or so distinct CDR3 sequences, approximately 30% of which show up once; about 35% is in the top ten. The specimen was PBMCs, collected before TCRalphabeta/CD19-depleted stem cell transplant. Receptor source: a boy under two years old with Wiskott-Aldrich syndrome, due to receive a stem cell transplant.

This clonotype was counted between two and nine times. CDR3 protein: CASAGTANTGELFF. CDR3 DNA sequence: TGTGCCTCTGCCGGGACTGCGAACACCGGGGAGCTGTTTTTT. The chain recombines TRBV10-3 with TRBJ2-2, with D possibly TRBD2 on 6 matching bases. CDR1 ENHRY and CDR2 SYGVKD come from the germline V gene. The length of the CDR3 is 14 residues. V lost 11 bases and J lost 0, with 13 bases in between.

The rearrangement links TRBV7-3 to TRBJ2-1, with 12 nucleotides matching TRBD2. This CDR3 contains 15 residues. CDR1 and CDR2 (germline): SGHTA, FQGTGA. V dropped 3 bases and J dropped 6; count of bases not matched to a gene: 3. DNA of the CDR3: TGTGCCAGCAGCTTTAGACTAGCGGGAGTCAATGAGCAGTTCTTC. It yields the protein CASSFRLAGVNEQFF.

This clonotype has just a few counts. The genes are TRBV5-1 and TRBJ1-1; D is uncertain. V lost 2 bases and J 3 bases, leaving 14 bases between the germline ends. The CDR3 is 15 amino acids. CDR1 is SGHRS and CDR2 is YFSETQ in the germline V gene. The CDR3 DNA reads TGCGCCAGCAGCTTTGGCTTTCCGGAGGACACTGAAGCTTTCTTT. It specifies CASSFGFPEDTEAFF.

The chain uses TRBV27 and TRBJ2-2, with a weak D call TRBD1 (5 bases). V lost 6 bases and J 7 bases, leaving 12 bases between the germline ends. Germline CDR1 MNHEY, CDR2 SMNVEV (reference sequence). The CDR3 sequence is 13 residues long. CDR3 loop: CASSHRQGGELFF. CDR3 DNA: TGTGCCAGCAGCCATAGGCAGGGCGGGGAGCTGTTTTTT.